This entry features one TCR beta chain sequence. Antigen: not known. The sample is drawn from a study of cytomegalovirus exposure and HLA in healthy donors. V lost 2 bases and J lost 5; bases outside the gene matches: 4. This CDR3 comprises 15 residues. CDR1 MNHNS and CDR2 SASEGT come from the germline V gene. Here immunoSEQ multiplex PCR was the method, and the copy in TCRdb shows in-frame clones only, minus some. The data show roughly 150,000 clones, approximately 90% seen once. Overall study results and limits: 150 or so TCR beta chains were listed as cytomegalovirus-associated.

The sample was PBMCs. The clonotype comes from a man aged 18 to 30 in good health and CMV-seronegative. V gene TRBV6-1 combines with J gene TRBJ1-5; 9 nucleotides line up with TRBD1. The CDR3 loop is CASSEMGQGYQPQHF. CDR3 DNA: TGTGCCAGCAGTGAAATGGGACAGGGTTATCAGCCCCAGCATTTT.